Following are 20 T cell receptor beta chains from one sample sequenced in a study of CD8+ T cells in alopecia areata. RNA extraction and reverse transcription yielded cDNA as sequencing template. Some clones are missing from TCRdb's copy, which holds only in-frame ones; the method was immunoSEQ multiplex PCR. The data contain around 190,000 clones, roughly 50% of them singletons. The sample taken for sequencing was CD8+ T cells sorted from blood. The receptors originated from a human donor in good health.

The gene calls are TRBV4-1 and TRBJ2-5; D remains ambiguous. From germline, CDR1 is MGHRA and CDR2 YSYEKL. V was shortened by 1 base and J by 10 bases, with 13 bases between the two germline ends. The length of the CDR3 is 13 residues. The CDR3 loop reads CASSQGTGKGQYF. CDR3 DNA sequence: TGCGCCAGCAGCCAAGGGACGGGTAAGGGCCAGTACTTC.

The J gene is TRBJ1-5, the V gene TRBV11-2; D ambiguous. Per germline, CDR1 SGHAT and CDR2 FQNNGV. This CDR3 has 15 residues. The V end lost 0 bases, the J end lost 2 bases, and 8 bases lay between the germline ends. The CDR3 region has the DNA TGTGCCAGCAGCTTAGATTTCGGGGGCAATCAGCCCCAGCATTTT. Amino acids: CASSLDFGGNQPQHF.

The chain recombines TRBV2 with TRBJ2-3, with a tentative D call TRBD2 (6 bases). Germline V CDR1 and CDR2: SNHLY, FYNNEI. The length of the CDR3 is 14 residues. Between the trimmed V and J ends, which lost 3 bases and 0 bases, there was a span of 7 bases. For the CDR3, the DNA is TGTGCCAGCAGTGATGGGGGGAGCACAGATACGCAGTATTTT. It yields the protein CASSDGGSTDTQYF.

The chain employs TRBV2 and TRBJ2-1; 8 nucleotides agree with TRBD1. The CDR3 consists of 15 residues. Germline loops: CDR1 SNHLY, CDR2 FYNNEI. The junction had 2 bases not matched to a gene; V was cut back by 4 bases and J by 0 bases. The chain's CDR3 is CASSATGDSYNEQFF. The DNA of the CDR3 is TGTGCCAGCAGTGCGACAGGGGACTCCTACAATGAGCAGTTCTTC.

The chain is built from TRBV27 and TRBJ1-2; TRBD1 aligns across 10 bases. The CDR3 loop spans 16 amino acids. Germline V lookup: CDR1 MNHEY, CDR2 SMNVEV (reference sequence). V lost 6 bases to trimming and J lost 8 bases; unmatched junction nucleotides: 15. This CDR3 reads CASRGWEMTGGKGYTF. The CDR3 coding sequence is TGTGCCAGCAGGGGTTGGGAGATGACAGGGGGCAAAGGCTACACCTTC.

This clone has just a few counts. For the CDR3, the DNA is TGCAGCGTTTTGGATAACACTGAAGCTTTCTTT. Residues: CSVLDNTEAFF. The rearrangement links TRBV29-1 to TRBJ1-1; no clear D gene. Germline V gene lookup returns CDR1 SQVTM and CDR2 ANQGSEA. The CDR3 contains 11 residues. Trimming removed 5 bases from V and 2 bases from J, with 6 bases in between.

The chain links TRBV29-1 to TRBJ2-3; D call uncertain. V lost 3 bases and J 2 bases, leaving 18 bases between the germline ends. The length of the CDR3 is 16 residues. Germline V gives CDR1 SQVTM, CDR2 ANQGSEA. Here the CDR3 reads CSVDLPEIGYTDTQYF. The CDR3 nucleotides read TGCAGCGTTGATCTACCTGAGATAGGGTACACAGATACGCAGTATTTT.

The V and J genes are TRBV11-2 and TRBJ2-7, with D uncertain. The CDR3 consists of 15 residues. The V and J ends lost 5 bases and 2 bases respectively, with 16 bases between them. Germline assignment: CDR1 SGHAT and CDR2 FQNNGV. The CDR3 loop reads CASSALPNSAYEQYF. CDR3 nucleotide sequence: TGTGCCAGCAGCGCCTTGCCGAATTCCGCCTACGAGCAGTACTTC.

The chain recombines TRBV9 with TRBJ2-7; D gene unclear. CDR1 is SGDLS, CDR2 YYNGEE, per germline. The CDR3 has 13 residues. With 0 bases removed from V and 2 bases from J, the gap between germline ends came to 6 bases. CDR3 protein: CASSVDATYEQYF. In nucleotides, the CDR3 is TGTGCCAGCAGCGTAGACGCCACCTACGAGCAGTACTTC. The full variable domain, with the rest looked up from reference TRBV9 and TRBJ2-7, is DSGVTQTPKHLITATGQRVTLRCSPRSGDLSVYWYQQSLDQGLQFLIQYYNGEERAKGNILERFSAQQFPDLHSELNLSSLELGDSALYFCASSVDATYEQYFGPGTRLTVT.

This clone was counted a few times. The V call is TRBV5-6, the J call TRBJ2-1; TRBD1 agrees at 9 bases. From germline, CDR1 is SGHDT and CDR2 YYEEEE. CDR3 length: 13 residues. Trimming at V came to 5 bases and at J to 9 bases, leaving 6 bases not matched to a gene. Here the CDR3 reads CASRVGTGPEQFF. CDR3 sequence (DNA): TGTGCCAGCAGGGTGGGGACAGGGCCTGAGCAGTTCTTC.

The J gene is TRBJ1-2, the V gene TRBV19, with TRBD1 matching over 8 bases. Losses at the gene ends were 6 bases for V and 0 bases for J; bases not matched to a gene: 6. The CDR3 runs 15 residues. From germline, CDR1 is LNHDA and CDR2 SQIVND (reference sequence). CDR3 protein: CASSMDRAANYGYTF. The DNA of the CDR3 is TGTGCCAGTAGCATGGACAGGGCAGCTAACTATGGCTACACCTTC.

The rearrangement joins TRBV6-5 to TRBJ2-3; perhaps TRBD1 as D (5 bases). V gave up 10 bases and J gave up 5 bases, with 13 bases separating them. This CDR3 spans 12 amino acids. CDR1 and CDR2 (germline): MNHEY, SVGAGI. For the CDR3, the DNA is TGTGCCACAGGGCCTCGGAGAGATACGCAGTATTTT. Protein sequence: CATGPRRDTQYF.

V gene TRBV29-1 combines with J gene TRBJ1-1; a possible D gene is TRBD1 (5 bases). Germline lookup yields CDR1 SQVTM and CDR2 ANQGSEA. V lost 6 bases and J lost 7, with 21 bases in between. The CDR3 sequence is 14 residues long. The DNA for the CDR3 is TGCAGCGTGCATCCCGGGGCACCCCCCGGTGAAGCTTTCTTT. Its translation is CSVHPGAPPGEAFF. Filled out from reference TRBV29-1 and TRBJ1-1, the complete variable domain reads SAVISQKPSRDICQRGTSLTIQCQVDSQVTMMFWYRQQPGQSLTLIATANQGSEATYESGFVIDKFPISRPNLTFSTLTVSNMSPEDSSIYLCSVHPGAPPGEAFFGQGTRLTVV.

The CDR3 protein is CASSEAWGVNTEAFF. The CDR3, as DNA: TGCGCCAGCAGTGAGGCGTGGGGGGTAAACACTGAAGCTTTCTTT. V is TRBV10-2 and J is TRBJ1-1; perhaps TRBD1 as D (5 bases). This CDR3 is built from 15 residues. Trimming took 2 bases from V and 2 from J, leaving 12 bases between them. Germline V gene sequence: CDR1 WSHSY, CDR2 SAAADI.

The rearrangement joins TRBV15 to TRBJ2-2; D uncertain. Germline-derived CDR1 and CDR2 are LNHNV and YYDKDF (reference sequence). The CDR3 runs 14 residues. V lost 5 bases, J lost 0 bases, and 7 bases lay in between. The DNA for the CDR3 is TGTGCCACCAGCGGAACAGCGAACACCGGGGAGCTGTTTTTT. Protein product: CATSGTANTGELFF.

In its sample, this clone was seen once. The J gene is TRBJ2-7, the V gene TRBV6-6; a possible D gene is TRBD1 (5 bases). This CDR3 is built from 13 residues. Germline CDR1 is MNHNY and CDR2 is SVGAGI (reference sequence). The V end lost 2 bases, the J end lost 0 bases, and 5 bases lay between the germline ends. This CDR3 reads CASSYRGSYEQYF. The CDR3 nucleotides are TGTGCCAGCAGTTACAGGGGCTCCTACGAGCAGTACTTC.

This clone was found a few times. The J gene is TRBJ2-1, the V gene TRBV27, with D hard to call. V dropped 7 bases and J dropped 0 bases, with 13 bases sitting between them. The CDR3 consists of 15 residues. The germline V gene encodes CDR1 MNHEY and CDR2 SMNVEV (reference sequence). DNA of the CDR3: TGTGCCAGCAAGTGGCGGCGGAGCTCCTACAATGAGCAGTTCTTC. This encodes CASKWRRSSYNEQFF.

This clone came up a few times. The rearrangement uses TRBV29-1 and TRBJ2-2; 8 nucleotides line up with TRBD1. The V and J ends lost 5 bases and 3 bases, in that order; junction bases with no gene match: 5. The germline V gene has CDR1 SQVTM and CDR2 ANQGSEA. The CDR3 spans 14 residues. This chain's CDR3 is CSVTGTGDTGELFF. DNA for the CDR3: TGCAGCGTTACCGGGACAGGAGACACCGGGGAGCTGTTTTTT.

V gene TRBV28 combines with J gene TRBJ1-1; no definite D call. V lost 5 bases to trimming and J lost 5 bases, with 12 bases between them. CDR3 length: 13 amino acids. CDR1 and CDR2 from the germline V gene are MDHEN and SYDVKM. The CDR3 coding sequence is TGTGCCAGCAGTCTGGGATTAGGTACTGAAGCTTTCTTT. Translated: CASSLGLGTEAFF.

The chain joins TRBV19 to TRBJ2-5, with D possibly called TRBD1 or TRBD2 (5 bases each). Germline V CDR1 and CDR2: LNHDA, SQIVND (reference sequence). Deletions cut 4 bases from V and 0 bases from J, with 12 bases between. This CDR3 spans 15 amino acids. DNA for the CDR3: TGTGCCAGTAGTACCCGGGGCAAGTACCAAGAGACCCAGTACTTC. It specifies CASSTRGKYQETQYF.